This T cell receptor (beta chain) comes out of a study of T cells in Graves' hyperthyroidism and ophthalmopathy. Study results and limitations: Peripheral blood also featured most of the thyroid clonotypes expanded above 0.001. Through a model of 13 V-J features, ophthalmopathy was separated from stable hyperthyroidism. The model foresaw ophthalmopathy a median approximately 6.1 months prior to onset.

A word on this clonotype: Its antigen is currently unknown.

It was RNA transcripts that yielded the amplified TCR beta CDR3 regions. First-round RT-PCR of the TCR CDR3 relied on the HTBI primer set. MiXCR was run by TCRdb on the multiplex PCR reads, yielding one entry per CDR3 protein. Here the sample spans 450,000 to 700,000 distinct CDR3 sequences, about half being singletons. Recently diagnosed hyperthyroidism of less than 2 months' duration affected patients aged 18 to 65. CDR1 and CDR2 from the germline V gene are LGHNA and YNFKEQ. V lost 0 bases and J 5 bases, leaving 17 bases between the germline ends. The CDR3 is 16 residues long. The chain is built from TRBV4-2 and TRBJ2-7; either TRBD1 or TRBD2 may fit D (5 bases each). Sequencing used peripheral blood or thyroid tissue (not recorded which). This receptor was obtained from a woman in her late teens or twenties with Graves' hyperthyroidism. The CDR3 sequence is CASSQDPSGGSHEQYF. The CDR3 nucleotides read TGTGCCAGCAGCCAAGATCCATCTGGGGGTTCTCACGAGCAGTACTTC.